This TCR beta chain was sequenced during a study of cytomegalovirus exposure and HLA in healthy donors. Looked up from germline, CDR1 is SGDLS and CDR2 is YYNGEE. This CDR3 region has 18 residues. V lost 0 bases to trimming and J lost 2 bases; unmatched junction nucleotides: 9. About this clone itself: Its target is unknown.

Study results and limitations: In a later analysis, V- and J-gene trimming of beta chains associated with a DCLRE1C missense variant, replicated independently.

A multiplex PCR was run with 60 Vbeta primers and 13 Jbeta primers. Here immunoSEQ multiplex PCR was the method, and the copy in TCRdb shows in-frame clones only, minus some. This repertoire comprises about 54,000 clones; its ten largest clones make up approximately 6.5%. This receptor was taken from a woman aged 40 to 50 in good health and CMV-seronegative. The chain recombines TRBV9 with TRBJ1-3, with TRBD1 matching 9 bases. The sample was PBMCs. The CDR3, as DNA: TGTGCCAGCAGCGTAGAACCCCCTGGACAGGGGACTGGAAACACCATATATTTT. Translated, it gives CASSVEPPGQGTGNTIYF.